This T cell receptor (beta chain) is from a study of blood T cell repertoires in COVID-19. On the study more broadly: The United States, Italy and Spain provided the acute and convalescent COVID-19 samples. PBMCs, B-cell-depleted T cells, or T cells were the source of the cDNA or gDNA that made up the material.

Enrollment of patients from Seattle took place during active infection, with longitudinal follow-up. Source study methods: The authors estimated nucleated cell counts from reference gene primer amplification. Produced via immunoSEQ multiplex PCR; TCRdb's table is partial and in-frame only. V and J calls and clone size are copied from that table; D and trimming were computed from the DNA. The table shows roughly 99,000 clones, with almost 90% occurring only once. V shed 5 bases, J shed 7 bases, and the junction held 7 bases outside the gene matches. The germline V gene has CDR1 SGHTA and CDR2 FQGTGA. CDR3 size: 14 residues.

Sequenced sample: peripheral blood. This sequence was found in a man aged 50-59 years with COVID-19, enrolled during active disease. The genes are TRBV7-3 and TRBJ1-1, with TRBD1 identical over 10 bases. CDR3 DNA: TGTGCCAGCAGCACCGGGACAGGGGCCCGTGAAGCTTTCTTT. Its protein is CASSTGTGAREAFF.